The rows below give T cell receptor beta chains drawn from one sample of a study of metastatic and nonmetastatic thyroid tumors. TCRdb re-clonotyped the PCR reads via MiXCR. The sample records about 56,000 clones, 25% to 30% being singletons. What was sequenced was blood. These receptors were obtained from a female donor with papillary thyroid cancer or a benign thyroid nodule (not recorded which). Some clones in this sample may be carry-over from other donors' samples. The CDR3 runs from the conserved cysteine through the conserved F or W. D genes are given only for firm matches. The listing skips clone size in some rows; elsewhere it reads once, few, many or a size class.

d_gene: NA; v_gene: TRBV2; j_gene: TRBJ2-7; abundance: few; len: 14; CDR3nt: TGTGCCAGCAGGGAGCAGGGACCCACGAACGAGCAGTACTTC; CDR3aa: CASREQGPTNEQYF
d_gene: NA; v_gene: TRBV27; j_gene: TRBJ2-7; abundance: NA; len: 16; CDR3nt: TGTGCCAGCAGGGTATTCTCTAGCAGTCCCCCCTACGAGCAGTACTTC; CDR3aa: CASRVFSSSPPYEQYF
d_gene: NA; v_gene: TRBV6-1; j_gene: TRBJ1-2; abundance: NA; len: 13; CDR3nt: TGTGCCAGTCAGGAAACAGCCTCCTATGGCTACACCTTC; CDR3aa: CASQETASYGYTF
d_gene: TRBD1; v_gene: TRBV19; j_gene: TRBJ1-2; abundance: NA; len: 17; CDR3nt: TGTGCCAGTACAGAGCACCCCGGGACAGGACCCAACTATGGCTACACCTTC; CDR3aa: CASTEHPGTGPNYGYTF
d_gene: TRBD1; v_gene: TRBV30; j_gene: TRBJ1-5; abundance: NA; len: 13; CDR3nt: TGTGCCTGGGGGGACAGGACATATCAGCCCCAGCATTTT; CDR3aa: CAWGDRTYQPQHF
d_gene: TRBD1; v_gene: TRBV11-1; j_gene: TRBJ1-3; abundance: NA; len: 16; CDR3nt: TGTGCCAGCAGGGGGGGACAGGGAGTAACTGGAAACACCATATATTTT; CDR3aa: CASRGGQGVTGNTIYF
d_gene: TRBD1; v_gene: TRBV6-1; j_gene: TRBJ1-5; abundance: many; len: 17; CDR3nt: TGTGCCAGCAGTCAGACAGGGATGGGGGTTAGCAATCAGCCCCAGCATTTT; CDR3aa: CASSQTGMGVSNQPQHF
d_gene: NA; v_gene: TRBV10-1; j_gene: TRBJ2-3; abundance: NA; len: 14; CDR3nt: TGCGCCAGCAGTGAGTCGGGACCCCTCTATACGCAGTATTTT; CDR3aa: CASSESGPLYTQYF
d_gene: NA; v_gene: TRBV10-1; j_gene: TRBJ2-7; abundance: medium-sized; len: 13; CDR3nt: TGCGCCAGCAACAGGGACCCATTCGGCGAGCAGTACTTC; CDR3aa: CASNRDPFGEQYF
d_gene: NA; v_gene: TRBV7-9; j_gene: TRBJ2-7; abundance: few; len: 12; CDR3nt: TGTGCCAGCAGTTTGAGTGGAGAGGAGCAGTACTTC; CDR3aa: CASSLSGEEQYF
d_gene: NA; v_gene: TRBV15; j_gene: TRBJ2-7; abundance: NA; len: 15; CDR3nt: TGTGCCACCAGCAGAGCGGGGACGGCATCCTACGAGCAGTACTTC; CDR3aa: CATSRAGTASYEQYF
d_gene: NA; v_gene: TRBV20-1; j_gene: TRBJ2-1; abundance: few; len: 12; CDR3nt: TGCAGTGTTAAACTAGGCTACAATGAGCAGTTCTTC; CDR3aa: CSVKLGYNEQFF
d_gene: TRBD1; v_gene: TRBV20-1; j_gene: TRBJ2-1; abundance: few; len: 16; CDR3nt: TGCAGTGGCCAAGATAACAGGGGGCTAACCTACAATGAGCAGTTCTTC; CDR3aa: CSGQDNRGLTYNEQFF
d_gene: NA; v_gene: TRBV6-1; j_gene: TRBJ1-1; abundance: few; len: 14; CDR3nt: TGTGCCAGCAGTGTTAGACCCCAGGACACTGAAGCTTTCTTT; CDR3aa: CASSVRPQDTEAFF
d_gene: NA; v_gene: TRBV28; j_gene: TRBJ2-7; abundance: few; len: 14; CDR3nt: TGTGCCAGCAGTCGGAGGGACGGGACCTACGAGCAGTACTTC; CDR3aa: CASSRRDGTYEQYF
d_gene: NA; v_gene: TRBV19; j_gene: TRBJ1-1; abundance: many; len: 13; CDR3nt: TGTGCCAGTAGCGATTTTCGGATCACTGAAGCTTTCTTT; CDR3aa: CASSDFRITEAFF
d_gene: TRBD1; v_gene: TRBV4-1; j_gene: TRBJ1-6; abundance: NA; len: 19; CDR3nt: TGCGCCAGCAGCCCGGGACAGGGGATCAGTGTATCCTATAATTCACCCCTCCACTTT; CDR3aa: CASSPGQGISVSYNSPLHF
d_gene: NA; v_gene: TRBV6-6; j_gene: TRBJ1-1; abundance: NA; len: 13; CDR3nt: TGTGCCAGCAGTTCTCGGGGGAGGACTGAAGCTTTCTTT; CDR3aa: CASSSRGRTEAFF
d_gene: NA; v_gene: TRBV4-1; j_gene: TRBJ1-6; abundance: NA; len: 15; CDR3nt: TGCGCCAGCAGCCAAGAAGCTCATAATAATTCACCCCTCCACTTT; CDR3aa: CASSQEAHNNSPLHF
d_gene: NA; v_gene: TRBV27; j_gene: TRBJ1-2; abundance: few; len: 14; CDR3nt: TGTGCCAGCAGTTTAGCCCCTCTAACAGGGGGCTACACCTTC; CDR3aa: CASSLAPLTGGYTF
d_gene: NA; v_gene: TRBV18; j_gene: TRBJ2-7; abundance: NA; len: 15; CDR3nt: TGTGCCAGCTCACCAGGAGGAGGAGGAGCCTACGAGCAGTACTTC; CDR3aa: CASSPGGGGAYEQYF
d_gene: NA; v_gene: TRBV5-1; j_gene: TRBJ1-3; abundance: NA; len: 14; CDR3nt: TGCGCCAGCAGCTTGGGGGGCTCTGGAAACACCATATATTTT; CDR3aa: CASSLGGSGNTIYF
d_gene: TRBD1; v_gene: TRBV28; j_gene: TRBJ1-2; abundance: NA; len: 14; CDR3nt: TGTGCCAGCAGAGGAGAGACAGGGTCAAGGGGCTACACCTTC; CDR3aa: CASRGETGSRGYTF
d_gene: NA; v_gene: TRBV30; j_gene: TRBJ2-6; abundance: few; len: 16; CDR3nt: TGTGCCTGGAGTGAGATCAGGGGCTCTGGGGCCAACGTCCTGACTTTC; CDR3aa: CAWSEIRGSGANVLTF
d_gene: NA; v_gene: TRBV20-1; j_gene: TRBJ2-7; abundance: NA; len: 13; CDR3nt: TGCAGTGCTAGAGGCGGGCGAGACTACGAGCAGTACTTC; CDR3aa: CSARGGRDYEQYF
d_gene: NA; v_gene: TRBV19; j_gene: TRBJ1-2; abundance: few; len: 13; CDR3nt: TGTGCCAGTTTCGGAGACTCAAACTATGGCTACACCTTC; CDR3aa: CASFGDSNYGYTF
d_gene: NA; v_gene: TRBV28; j_gene: TRBJ2-7; abundance: few; len: 15; CDR3nt: TGTGCCAGCATCCAAGGTGTGGGGGGAATTGGCGAGCAGTACTTC; CDR3aa: CASIQGVGGIGEQYF
d_gene: TRBD1; v_gene: TRBV15; j_gene: TRBJ2-7; abundance: NA; len: 15; CDR3nt: TGTGCCACCAGCAGAGAACGGGACAGGGCCTACGAGCAGTACTTC; CDR3aa: CATSRERDRAYEQYF
d_gene: NA; v_gene: TRBV6-1; j_gene: TRBJ1-3; abundance: few; len: 14; CDR3nt: TGTGCCAGCACCCCAGCCAGCTCTGGAAACACCATATATTTT; CDR3aa: CASTPASSGNTIYF
d_gene: NA; v_gene: TRBV5-1; j_gene: TRBJ1-1; abundance: NA; len: 14; CDR3nt: TGCGCCAGCAGCTTGATTGGGGTTGGTACTGAAGCTTTCTTT; CDR3aa: CASSLIGVGTEAFF
d_gene: TRBD2; v_gene: TRBV6-1; j_gene: TRBJ2-7; abundance: NA; len: 19; CDR3nt: TGTGCCAGCAGTGAAGTTCGGGCTAGCGGGAACCCAATCTCAACAGAGCAGTACTTC; CDR3aa: CASSEVRASGNPISTEQYF